Below are 6 T cell receptor beta chains sequenced from a single sample in a study of T cell responses to AZD1222 COVID-19 vaccine. Libraries were prepared by immunoSEQ multiplex PCR; TCRdb keeps only in-frame clonotypes and omits some of them. The repertoire includes some 89,000 clones, 85% to 90% of them detected once, and roughly 5.1% sits in the top ten. The material was peripheral blood, obtained on day 0 of MenACWY control vaccination. These receptor sequences come from an adult in good health.

This rearrangement joins TRBV9 to TRBJ1-1, with D possibly TRBD1 on 5 matching bases. V was trimmed by 4 bases and J by 2 bases, leaving 18 bases between them. Germline CDR1 SGDLS, CDR2 YYNGEE. The CDR3 is 16 amino acids. This chain's CDR3 is CASSPLGSGGNTEAFF. In DNA, the CDR3 is TGTGCCAGCAGCCCGCTTGGTTCGGGGGGAAACACTGAAGCTTTCTTT.

The chain employs TRBV6-5 and TRBJ2-1; no clear D gene. Trimming stripped 2 bases from V and 5 bases from J, with 7 bases between. The CDR3 runs 13 residues. Germline V gene data show CDR1 as MNHEY and CDR2 as SVGAGI. The CDR3 here is CASSYGLNNEQFF. The DNA of the CDR3 is TGTGCCAGCAGTTACGGCCTAAACAATGAGCAGTTCTTC.

The rearrangement joins TRBV6-5 to TRBJ1-1; TRBD1 might be the D (5 bases). Per germline, CDR1 MNHEY and CDR2 SVGAGI. V shed 5 bases and J shed 6 bases, with 13 bases lying between them. The CDR3 is 13 amino acids. For the CDR3, the DNA is TGTGCCAGCAGTCTAGCCCTGGGGCCTGAAGCTTTCTTT. Translating it yields CASSLALGPEAFF.

The chain couples TRBV3-1 (or the pseudogene TRBV3-2) to TRBJ2-2, with TRBD2 identical over 11 bases. The CDR3 runs to 17 residues. Germline CDR1 LGHDT, CDR2 YNNKEL (reference sequence). Losses at the gene ends were 6 bases for V and 1 base for J; bases not matched to a gene: 7. In DNA form, the CDR3 reads TGTGCCAGCAGGTTCGGGACTAGCGGAGGGAACACCGGGGAGCTGTTTTTT. Amino acid sequence: CASRFGTSGGNTGELFF.

The chain joins TRBV2 to TRBJ2-1; 9 bases are a match to TRBD2. Germline CDR1 is SNHLY and CDR2 is FYNNEI. The CDR3 loop spans 16 amino acids. V trimming: 7 bases; J trimming: 9 bases; junction bases outside the gene matches: 16. The DNA for the CDR3 is TGTGCCAGCAACCACCAGAATCTAGCGGGAACGACTGAGCAGTTCTTC. It encodes CASNHQNLAGTTEQFF.

V usage is TRBV30 and J usage is TRBJ1-5; 7 nucleotides agree with TRBD1. After removal of 2 bases from V and 0 bases from J, the junction contained 1 base not matched to a gene. Germline loops: CDR1 GTSNPN, CDR2 SVGIG (reference sequence). CDR3 length equals 14 residues. The CDR3 loop is CAWSRTGSNQPQHF. The CDR3 DNA sequence: TGTGCCTGGAGTCGGACAGGTAGCAATCAGCCCCAGCATTTT.